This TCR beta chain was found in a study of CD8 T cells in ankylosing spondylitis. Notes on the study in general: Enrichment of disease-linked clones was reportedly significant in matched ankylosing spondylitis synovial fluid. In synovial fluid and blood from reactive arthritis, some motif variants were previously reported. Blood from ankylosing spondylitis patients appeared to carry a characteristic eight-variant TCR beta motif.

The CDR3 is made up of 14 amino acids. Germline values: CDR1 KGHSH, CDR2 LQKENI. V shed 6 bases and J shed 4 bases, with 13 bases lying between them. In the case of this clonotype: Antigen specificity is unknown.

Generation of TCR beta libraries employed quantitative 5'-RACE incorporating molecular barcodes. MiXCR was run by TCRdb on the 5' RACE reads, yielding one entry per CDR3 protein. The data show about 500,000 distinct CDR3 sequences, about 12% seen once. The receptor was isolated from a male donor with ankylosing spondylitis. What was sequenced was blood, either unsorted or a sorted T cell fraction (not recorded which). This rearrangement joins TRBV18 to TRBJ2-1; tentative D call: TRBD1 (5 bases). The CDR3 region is CASSPTAYYNEQFF. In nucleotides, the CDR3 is TGTGCCAGCTCGCCGACAGCCTATTACAATGAGCAGTTCTTC.